These 31 T cell receptor beta chains originate from one sample sequenced in a study of cytomegalovirus exposure and HLA in healthy donors. Primers included in the PCR were 60 Vbeta and 13 Jbeta primers. Generated by immunoSEQ multiplex PCR, the TCRdb table keeps only in-frame clones and is missing some. The table lists about 70,000 clones. Sequencing input: PBMCs. The receptor source for this set is a female donor in good health and CMV-seropositive.

The rearrangement joins TRBV9 to TRBJ2-2, with D maybe TRBD1 (5 bases). Germline CDR1 reads SGDLS; CDR2 reads YYNGEE. CDR3 size: 17 residues. V lost 0 bases and J 2 bases, leaving 14 bases between the germline ends. CDR3 sequence: CASSVVEDSINTGELFF. The CDR3 DNA reads as TGTGCCAGCAGCGTAGTCGAAGACAGTATCAACACCGGGGAGCTGTTTTTT.

The rearrangement links TRBV19 to TRBJ1-1, with D tentatively TRBD1 (6 bases). The CDR3 consists of 14 residues. Germline V CDR1 and CDR2: LNHDA, SQIVND (reference sequence). The V end was cut by 7 bases, the J end by 10 bases, with 22 bases between. The CDR3 here is CASTAGAGALGAFF. The CDR3 DNA sequence: TGTGCCAGTACCGCAGGCGCAGGGGCCCTCGGAGCTTTCTTT.

The chain is built from TRBV6-6 and TRBJ2-1, with 13 nucleotides matching TRBD2. Germline values: CDR1 MNHNY, CDR2 SVGAGI (reference sequence). Trimming cost V 4 bases and J 5 bases; bases outside gene matches: 2. The length of the CDR3 is 15 residues. In DNA form, the CDR3 reads TGTGCCAGCAGTTGGGGGACTAGCGGGGACAATGAGCAGTTCTTC. It yields the protein CASSWGTSGDNEQFF.

This chain connects TRBV29-1 to TRBJ1-2, with D possibly matching TRBD1 (5 bases). The germline CDR1 and CDR2 sequences are SQVTM and ANQGSEA. V dropped 0 bases and J dropped 4 bases, with 9 bases sitting between them. This CDR3 contains 13 residues. CDR3: CSVEDGRGYGYTF. The CDR3 DNA sequence: TGCAGCGTTGAAGATGGTAGGGGCTATGGCTACACCTTC.

V usage is TRBV29-1 and J usage is TRBJ2-5; D is possibly TRBD1 (6 bases). The CDR3 contains 12 residues. In germline, CDR1 is SQVTM, CDR2 ANQGSEA. V lost 7 bases and J 9 bases, leaving 18 bases between the germline ends. The CDR3 coding sequence is TGCAGCGCCTGGACAGAGGGTTTGGCCCAGTACTTC. Protein sequence: CSAWTEGLAQYF.

The gene calls are TRBV7-9 and TRBJ2-7; a possible D gene is TRBD1 (6 bases). Trimming took 2 bases from V and 5 from J, leaving 22 bases between them. In germline, CDR1 is SEHNR, CDR2 FQNEAQ (reference sequence). The CDR3 is 17 amino acids. Written as DNA, the CDR3 is TGTGCCAGCAGCTTATCAACTACCTTCTCGAGGGACAACGAGCAGTACTTC. Amino acid sequence: CASSLSTTFSRDNEQYF.

The V call is TRBV11-2, the J call TRBJ2-1; no clear D gene. CDR1 and CDR2 (germline): SGHAT, FQNNGV. The CDR3 contains 13 residues. Trimming shortened V by 3 bases and J by 5 bases, and 8 bases separated the two germline ends. CDR3 in amino acids: CASSFGSNNEQFF. The CDR3 DNA reads TGTGCCAGCAGCTTCGGGTCCAACAATGAGCAGTTCTTC.

The gene calls are TRBV5-6 and TRBJ2-1; 11 nucleotides align to TRBD2. CDR1 and CDR2 (germline): SGHDT, YYEEEE. CDR3 length: 16 residues. The trim removed 4 bases at V and 5 bases at J, leaving 8 bases unmatched. The CDR3 bases are TGTGCCAGCAGCCCGTTAGCGGGGGGGCCCGACAATGAGCAGTTCTTC. Translation gives CASSPLAGGPDNEQFF.

The chain joins TRBV7-9 to TRBJ2-1; 8 bases line up with TRBD1. Germline V gives CDR1 SEHNR, CDR2 FQNEAQ (reference sequence). The CDR3 is 15 amino acids. Trimming removed 1 base from V and 9 bases from J; junction bases left unmatched: 8. The CDR3 DNA sequence: TGTGCCAGCAGCTTAGGAGGTTTGACAGGGGTTGAGCAGTTCTTC. This encodes CASSLGGLTGVEQFF.

The chain is built from TRBV6-4 and TRBJ2-7; 11 bases are shared with TRBD2. Germline values: CDR1 MRHNA, CDR2 SNTAGT. The CDR3 is made up of 15 amino acids. The ends lost 2 bases at V and 5 bases at J; junction bases unmatched: 5. For the CDR3, the DNA is TGTGCCAGCAGTGACCGACTAGCGGGATTCGACGAGCAGTACTTC. This codes for CASSDRLAGFDEQYF.

V usage is TRBV6-1 and J usage is TRBJ1-5, with 7 bases that match TRBD1. J lost 2 bases, V lost 1 base, and 5 bases had no gene match. The CDR3 has 16 amino acids. Germline assignment: CDR1 MNHNS and CDR2 SASEGT. The CDR3 sequence: CASSEDTGVGNQPQHF. CDR3 nucleotide sequence: TGTGCCAGCAGTGAAGACACAGGGGTGGGCAATCAGCCCCAGCATTTT.

This chain connects TRBV4-3 to TRBJ1-3; D is possibly TRBD1 (5 bases). Germline lookup yields CDR1 LGHNA and CDR2 YSLEER. The CDR3 has 17 residues. The V and J ends lost 0 bases and 0 bases respectively, with 12 bases between them. The CDR3 DNA follows: TGCGCCAGCAGCCAAGATCGGCAGGGTAACTCTGGAAACACCATATATTTT. Encoded protein: CASSQDRQGNSGNTIYF.

The CDR3 reads CASRAGTGALYRYF. The CDR3 DNA is TGTGCCAGCAGGGCCGGGACAGGAGCCCTGTACCGGTACTTC. This chain connects TRBV28 to TRBJ2-7, with 8 positions matching TRBD1. The CDR3 contains 14 residues. After removal of 6 bases from V and 12 bases from J, the junction contained 16 bases not matched to a gene. CDR1 and CDR2 (germline): MDHEN, SYDVKM.

The genes are TRBV2 and TRBJ1-5; 8 bases agree with TRBD1. With V trimmed by 1 base and J by 6 bases, 5 bases remained unmatched. The germline CDR1 and CDR2 sequences are SNHLY and FYNNEI. CDR3 length equals 15 residues. The DNA of the CDR3 is TGTGCCAGCAGTGAAGGGCAGGGGGCGGGTCAGCCCCAGCATTTT. It codes for CASSEGQGAGQPQHF.

The chain carries TRBV6-6 and TRBJ2-3; perhaps TRBD2 as D (5 bases). This CDR3 region has 16 residues. V shed 0 bases and J shed 3 bases, with 13 bases lying between them. Germline V gives CDR1 MNHNY, CDR2 SVGAGI (reference sequence). The CDR3, as DNA: TGTGCCAGCAGTTACTCACTAGGCGGCGGGACAGATACGCAGTATTTT. This codes for CASSYSLGGGTDTQYF.

This chain links TRBV6-4 with TRBJ2-2, with 8 bases matching TRBD1. The germline gives CDR1 MRHNA, CDR2 SNTAGT. The CDR3 contains 15 residues. V shed 6 bases and J 1 base; nucleotides not matched to a gene: 4. The CDR3 reads CASSAGTGNTGELFF. The CDR3 DNA sequence: TGTGCCAGCAGCGCCGGGACAGGGAACACCGGGGAGCTGTTTTTT.

The rearrangement uses TRBV7-6 and TRBJ1-6; 9 bases line up with TRBD1. The CDR3 consists of 17 residues. Losses at the gene ends were 5 bases for V and 8 bases for J; bases not matched to a gene: 13. CDR1 and CDR2 from the germline V gene are SGHVS and FNYEAQ. The CDR3 loop is CASSATRDRERHSPLHF. CDR3 DNA: TGTGCCAGCAGCGCTACCCGGGACAGGGAACGTCATTCACCCCTCCACTTT. Based on the CDR3 plus reference TRBV7-6 and TRBJ1-6, the full variable domain is GAGVSQSPRYKVTKRGQDVALRCDPISGHVSLYWYRQALGQGPEFLTYFNYEAQQDKSGLPNDRFSAERPEGSISTLTIQRTEQRDSAMYRCASSATRDRERHSPLHFGNGTRLTVT.

The genes are TRBV5-8 and TRBJ1-5; D is unresolved. Germline loops: CDR1 SGHTS, CDR2 YDEGEE. This CDR3 is built from 12 residues. Trimming cost V 4 bases and J 5 bases, with 7 bases left between them. CDR3 nucleotide sequence: TGTGCCAGCAGCGGGAGGGATCAGCCCCAGCATTTT. The encoded protein is CASSGRDQPQHF.

The chain uses TRBV5-1 and TRBJ2-2; D might be TRBD1 (6 bases). Germline V gene sequence: CDR1 SGHRS, CDR2 YFSETQ. The CDR3 is made up of 17 amino acids. The V gene lost 4 bases and the J gene lost 1 base, with 17 bases spanning the gap. The CDR3 region has the DNA TGCGCCAGCAGCCCCGGTCTGAGAGGGGGGAACACCGGGGAGCTGTTTTTT. Translation: CASSPGLRGGNTGELFF. The whole variable domain, filled in from reference TRBV5-1 and TRBJ2-2, reads KAGVTQTPRYLIKTRGQQVTLSCSPISGHRSVSWYQQTPGQGLQFLFEYFSETQRNKGNFPGRFSGRQFSNSRSEMNVSTLELGDSALYLCASSPGLRGGNTGELFFGEGSRLTVL.

DNA of the CDR3: TGTGCCAGCAGCTCAACCTTTGGACTTTCTGGGGGCAATCAGCCCCAGCATTTT. It yields the protein CASSSTFGLSGGNQPQHF. The chain carries TRBV7-2 and TRBJ1-5; D gene uncertain. The germline V gene encodes CDR1 SGHTA and CDR2 FQGNSA. The CDR3 is 18 amino acids. Trimming stripped 4 bases from V and 2 bases from J, with 21 bases between.

This sequence joins TRBV4-3 and TRBJ2-7; 9 bases map to TRBD1. CDR3 length: 16 residues. Germline loops: CDR1 LGHNA, CDR2 YSLEER. The V gene end was trimmed by 1 base and the J gene end by 3 bases; junction bases not matched to a gene: 7. The CDR3, as DNA: TGCGCCAGCAGCCAAGGGGGACAGGGCCACTACTACGAGCAGTACTTC. This translates into CASSQGGQGHYYEQYF.

This rearrangement joins TRBV18 to TRBJ1-2, with 10 nucleotides matching TRBD1. The germline V gene encodes CDR1 KGHSH and CDR2 LQKENI. The CDR3 runs 15 residues. V lost 3 bases to trimming and J lost 6 bases; unmatched junction nucleotides: 7. CDR3 bases: TGTGCCAGCTCACCCCAAGGACAGGGGGGAGATGGCTACACCTTC. Translation: CASSPQGQGGDGYTF.

V and J are TRBV19 and TRBJ2-1, with a weak D call TRBD2 (5 bases). Germline values: CDR1 LNHDA, CDR2 SQIVND (reference sequence). Trimming removed 3 bases from V and 8 bases from J, with 14 bases in between. CDR3 length: 14 residues. The CDR3 is CASSMSGIPDEQFF. The CDR3 DNA sequence: TGTGCCAGTAGTATGTCCGGGATCCCCGATGAGCAGTTCTTC.

On this clone: The sample holds other DNA sequences that translate to the same CDR3. The chain has TRBV11-1 and TRBJ1-1; 11 nucleotides match TRBD1. The V gene's germline CDR1 is SGHAT and CDR2 FQDESV (reference sequence). The length of the CDR3 is 14 residues. After removal of 4 bases from V and 4 bases from J, the junction contained 2 bases not matched to a gene. DNA for the CDR3: TGTGCCAGCAGCTCGGGACAGGGGGGCACTGAAGCTTTCTTT. Its protein is CASSSGQGGTEAFF.

The rearrangement joins TRBV9 to TRBJ1-2, with TRBD1 as a possible D gene (5 bases). This CDR3 comprises 16 residues. Trimming took 3 bases from V and 0 from J, leaving 15 bases between them. Germline-derived CDR1 and CDR2 are SGDLS and YYNGEE. CDR3 nucleotide sequence: TGTGCCAGCAGCGAGTGGGGCGGGGCCACTAACTATGGCTACACCTTC. It is translated as CASSEWGGATNYGYTF.

The chain links TRBV6-5 to TRBJ1-1, with TRBD1 identical over 7 bases. The germline V gene has CDR1 MNHEY and CDR2 SVGAGI. Losses at the gene ends were 4 bases for V and 4 bases for J; bases not matched to a gene: 12. CDR3 length: 16 residues. CDR3 protein: CASSSMTGWWTTEAFF. In DNA form, the CDR3 reads TGTGCCAGCAGTTCCATGACAGGGTGGTGGACCACTGAAGCTTTCTTT.

This chain joins TRBV5-4 and TRBJ1-4; tentatively, D is TRBD1 (6 bases). Germline values: CDR1 SGHNT, CDR2 YYREEE (reference sequence). V was clipped by 4 bases and J by 0 bases, with 13 bases between them. The CDR3 loop spans 16 amino acids. The CDR3, as DNA: TGTGCCAGCAGCCCCGGGGGGCGTGCAACTAATGAAAAACTGTTTTTT. It translates to CASSPGGRATNEKLFF.

This chain joins TRBV2 and TRBJ2-4; D is possibly TRBD2 (6 bases). Trimming shortened V by 5 bases and J by 9 bases, and 20 bases separated the two germline ends. Germline-derived CDR1 and CDR2 are SNHLY and FYNNEI. This CDR3 comprises 15 residues. CDR3 sequence: CASSPQNRDSGIQYF. The CDR3 region has the DNA TGTGCCAGCAGTCCCCAAAACCGGGACTCGGGCATTCAGTACTTC.

V gene TRBV30 combines with J gene TRBJ1-4, with D uncertain. The length of the CDR3 is 13 residues. V lost 3 bases and J lost 8, with 13 bases in between. Germline CDR1 GTSNPN, CDR2 SVGIG (reference sequence). CDR3 residues: CAWSSGASEKLFF. The CDR3 region has the DNA TGTGCCTGGAGCTCGGGAGCTAGCGAAAAACTGTTTTTT.

This chain links TRBV29-1 with TRBJ2-2; TRBD2 matches 7 bases. CDR3 length equals 17 residues. Looked up from germline, CDR1 is SQVTM and CDR2 is ANQGSEA. Trimming took 0 bases from V and 6 from J; bases not matched to a gene: 13. CDR3 in DNA: TGCAGCGTTGAAGATTTTGGGGTCGGCGGGAGAGCCGGGGAGCTGTTTTTT. Protein: CSVEDFGVGGRAGELFF.

The V and J genes are TRBV5-6 and TRBJ1-1, with D tentatively TRBD1 (6 bases). The CDR3 is 13 amino acids. V lost 5 bases and J lost 1, with 9 bases in between. CDR1 and CDR2 (germline): SGHDT, YYEEEE. The CDR3 region is CASRNRANTEAFF. Here the CDR3 DNA reads TGTGCCAGCAGGAACAGGGCGAACACTGAAGCTTTCTTT.